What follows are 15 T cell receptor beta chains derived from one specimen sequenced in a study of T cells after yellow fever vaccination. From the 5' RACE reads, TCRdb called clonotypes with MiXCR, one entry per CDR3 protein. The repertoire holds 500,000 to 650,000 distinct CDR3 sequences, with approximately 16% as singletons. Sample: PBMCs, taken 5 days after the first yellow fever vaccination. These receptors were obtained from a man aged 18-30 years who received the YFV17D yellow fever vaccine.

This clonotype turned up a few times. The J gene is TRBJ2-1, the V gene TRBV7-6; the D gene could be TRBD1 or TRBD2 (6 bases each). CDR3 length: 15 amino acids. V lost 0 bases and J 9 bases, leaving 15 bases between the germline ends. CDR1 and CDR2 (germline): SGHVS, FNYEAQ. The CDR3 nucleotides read TGTGCCAGCAGCTTAGCCCGGGGGCGGTTTGGTGAGCAGTTCTTC. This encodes CASSLARGRFGEQFF.

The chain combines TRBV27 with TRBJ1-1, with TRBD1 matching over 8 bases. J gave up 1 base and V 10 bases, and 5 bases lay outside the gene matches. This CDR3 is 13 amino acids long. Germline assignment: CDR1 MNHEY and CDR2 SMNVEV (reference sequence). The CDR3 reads CATRDRPNTEAFF. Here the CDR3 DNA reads TGTGCCACGAGGGACAGGCCGAACACTGAAGCTTTCTTT.

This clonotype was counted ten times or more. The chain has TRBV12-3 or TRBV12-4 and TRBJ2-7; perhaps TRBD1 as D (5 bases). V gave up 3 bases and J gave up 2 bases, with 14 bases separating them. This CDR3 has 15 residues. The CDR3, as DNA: TGTGCCAGCAGTTTCCGGAGAGACAGAGCCTACGAGCAGTACTTC. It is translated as CASSFRRDRAYEQYF.

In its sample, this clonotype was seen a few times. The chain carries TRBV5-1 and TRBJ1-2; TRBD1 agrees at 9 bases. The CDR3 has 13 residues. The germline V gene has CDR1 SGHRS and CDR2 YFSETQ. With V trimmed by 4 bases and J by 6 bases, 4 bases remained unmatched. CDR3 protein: CASSVDRGDGYTF. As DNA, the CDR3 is TGCGCCAGCAGCGTGGACAGGGGAGATGGCTACACCTTC.

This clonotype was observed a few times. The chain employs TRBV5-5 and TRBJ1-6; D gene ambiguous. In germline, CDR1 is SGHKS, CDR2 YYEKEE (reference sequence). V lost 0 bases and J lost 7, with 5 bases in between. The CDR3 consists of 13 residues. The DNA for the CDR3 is TGTGCCAGCAGCTTGGCGCCGAATTCACCCCTCCACTTT. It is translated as CASSLAPNSPLHF.

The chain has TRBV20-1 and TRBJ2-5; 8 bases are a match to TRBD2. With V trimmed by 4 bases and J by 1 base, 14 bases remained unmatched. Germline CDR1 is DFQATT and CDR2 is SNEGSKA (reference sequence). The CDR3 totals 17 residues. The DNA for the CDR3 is TGCAGTGCTATTCGAGCCCGAAGCGGGGGTCGCCAAGAGACCCAGTACTTC. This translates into CSAIRARSGGRQETQYF.

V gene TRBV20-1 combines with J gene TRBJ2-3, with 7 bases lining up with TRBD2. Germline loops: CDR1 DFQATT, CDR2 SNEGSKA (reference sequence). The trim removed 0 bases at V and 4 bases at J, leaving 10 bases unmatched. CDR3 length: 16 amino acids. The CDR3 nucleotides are TGCAGTGCTAGAGACGCACTACGAACTAGCGCAGATACGCAGTATTTT. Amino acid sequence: CSARDALRTSADTQYF.

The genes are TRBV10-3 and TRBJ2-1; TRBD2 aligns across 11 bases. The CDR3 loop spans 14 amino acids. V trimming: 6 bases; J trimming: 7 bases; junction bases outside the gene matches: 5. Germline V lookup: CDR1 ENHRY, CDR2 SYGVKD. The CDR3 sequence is CAIRTSGTLNEQFF. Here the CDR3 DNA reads TGTGCCATCAGGACTAGCGGGACATTGAATGAGCAGTTCTTC.

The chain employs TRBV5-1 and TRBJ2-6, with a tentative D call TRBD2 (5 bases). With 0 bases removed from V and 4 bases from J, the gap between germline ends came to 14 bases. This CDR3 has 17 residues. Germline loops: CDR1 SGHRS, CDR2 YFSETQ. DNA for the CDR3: TGCGCCAGCAGCTTGGGGACTGGCCTTTTGGGGGCCAACGTCCTGACTTTC. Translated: CASSLGTGLLGANVLTF. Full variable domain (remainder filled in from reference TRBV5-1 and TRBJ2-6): KAGVTQTPRYLIKTRGQQVTLSCSPISGHRSVSWYQQTPGQGLQFLFEYFSETQRNKGNFPGRFSGRQFSNSRSEMNVSTLELGDSALYLCASSLGTGLLGANVLTFGAGSRLTVL.

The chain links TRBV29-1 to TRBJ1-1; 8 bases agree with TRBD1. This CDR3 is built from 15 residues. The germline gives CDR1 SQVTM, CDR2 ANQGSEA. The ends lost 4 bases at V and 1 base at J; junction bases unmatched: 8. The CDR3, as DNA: TGCAGCGTTGGACAGGGGAATTACGAGAACACTGAAGCTTTCTTT. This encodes CSVGQGNYENTEAFF. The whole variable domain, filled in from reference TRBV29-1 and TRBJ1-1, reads SAVISQKPSRDICQRGTSLTIQCQVDSQVTMMFWYRQQPGQSLTLIATANQGSEATYESGFVIDKFPISRPNLTFSTLTVSNMSPEDSSIYLCSVGQGNYENTEAFFGQGTRLTVV.

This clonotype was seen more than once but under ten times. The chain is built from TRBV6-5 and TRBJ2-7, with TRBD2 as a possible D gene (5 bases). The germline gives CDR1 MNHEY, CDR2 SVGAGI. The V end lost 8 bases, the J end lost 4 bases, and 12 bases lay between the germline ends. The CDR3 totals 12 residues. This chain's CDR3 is CASGPSGYEQYF. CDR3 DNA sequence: TGTGCCAGCGGTCCTTCGGGGTACGAGCAGTACTTC.

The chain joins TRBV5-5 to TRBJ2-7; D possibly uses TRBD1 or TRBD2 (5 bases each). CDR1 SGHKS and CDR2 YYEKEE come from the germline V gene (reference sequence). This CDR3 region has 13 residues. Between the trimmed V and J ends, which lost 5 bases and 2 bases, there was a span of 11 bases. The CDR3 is CASSSGAAYEQYF. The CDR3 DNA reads TGTGCCAGCAGTTCCGGGGCCGCCTACGAGCAGTACTTC.

The CDR3, as DNA: TGTGCCAGCCGAACCCGGGACAGCTCCTACGAGCAGTACGTC. Its translation: CASRTRDSSYEQYV. V and J are TRBV6-1 and TRBJ2-7; TRBD1 aligns across 7 bases. V lost 8 bases, J lost 0 bases, and 7 bases stayed unmatched. This CDR3 is built from 14 residues. CDR1 and CDR2 from the germline V gene are MNHNS and SASEGT.

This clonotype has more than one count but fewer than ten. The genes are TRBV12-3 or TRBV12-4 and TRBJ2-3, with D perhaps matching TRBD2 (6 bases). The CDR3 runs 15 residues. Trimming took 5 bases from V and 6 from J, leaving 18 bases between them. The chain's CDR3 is CASSPSLTRSDTQYF. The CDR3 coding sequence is TGTGCCAGCAGTCCCTCCCTGACTAGATCGGATACGCAGTATTTT.

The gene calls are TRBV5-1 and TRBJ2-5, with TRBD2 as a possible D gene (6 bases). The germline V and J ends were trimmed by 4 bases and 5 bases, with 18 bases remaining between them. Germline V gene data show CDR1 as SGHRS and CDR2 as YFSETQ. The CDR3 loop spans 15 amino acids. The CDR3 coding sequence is TGCGCCAGCAGCCCGCCTTGGGGGGTGAGGGAGACCCAGTACTTC. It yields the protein CASSPPWGVRETQYF.